Shown below are 25 T cell receptor beta chains from a single sample sequenced in a study of shared clonotypes between healthy human individuals. Only CD45RO-negative cells positively selected for CCR7 counted as naive CD8 cells, so terminally differentiated effector memory CD45RA+ cells were excluded. The protocol was immunoSEQ multiplex PCR, while the TCRdb copy is restricted to in-frame clones and leaves out a portion. The sample has about 680,000 clones, 90% to 95% seen once; the top ten hold 24%. Sequencing input: naive CD8+ T cells sorted from blood. The receptors were gathered from a man aged 30 to 45 in good health.

The chain has TRBV29-1 and TRBJ1-2; unclear D gene. The CDR3 loop spans 13 amino acids. Germline CDR1 and CDR2: SQVTM and ANQGSEA. V was pared by 3 bases and J by 2 bases, with 10 bases between. CDR3 bases: TGCAGCGTTGAGTGGACGGCGAACTATGGCTACACCTTC. This codes for CSVEWTANYGYTF.

This chain links TRBV27 with TRBJ2-2; 8 nucleotides align to TRBD2. The CDR3 length is 16 residues. The J segment lost 3 bases and the V segment lost 2 bases, leaving 5 bases of the junction unmatched. CDR1 is MNHEY and CDR2 is SMNVEV in the germline V gene (reference sequence). The CDR3 is CASSLGEREYTGELFF. Here the CDR3 DNA reads TGTGCCAGCAGTTTAGGGGAGCGGGAGTACACCGGGGAGCTGTTTTTT.

The V and J genes are TRBV15 and TRBJ1-5; D is undetermined. V was cut by 0 bases and J by 0 bases, with 12 bases left in between. The CDR3 has 17 residues. The germline CDR1 and CDR2 sequences are LNHNV and YYDKDF (reference sequence). The CDR3 spells CATSRDSPVLSNQPQHF. The CDR3 DNA is TGTGCCACCAGCAGAGACAGTCCGGTCCTTAGCAATCAGCCCCAGCATTTT.

The chain employs TRBV4-1 and TRBJ2-1; 12 bases align to TRBD2. V lost 3 bases and J lost 6; bases outside the gene matches: 15. In germline, CDR1 is MGHRA, CDR2 YSYEKL. The CDR3 loop spans 19 amino acids. DNA of the CDR3: TGCGCCAGCAGCCAGGAGACTAGCGGGAGCTCCGTTACCCCCAATGAGCAGTTCTTC. This translates into CASSQETSGSSVTPNEQFF.

The chain's CDR3 is CASTKNRGGFAYNEQFF. The CDR3 DNA follows: TGTGCCAGCACCAAAAACAGGGGGGGATTTGCCTACAATGAGCAGTTCTTC. The chain has TRBV6-7 and TRBJ2-1, with D perhaps matching TRBD1 (8 bases). TRBV6-7 qualifies as an ORF whose function is uncertain. Between the trimmed V and J ends, which lost 7 bases and 2 bases, there was a span of 21 bases. This CDR3 region has 17 residues.

The J gene is TRBJ2-1, the V gene TRBV19; D not resolved. Germline V gives CDR1 LNHDA, CDR2 SQIVND (reference sequence). Between the trimmed V and J ends, which lost 3 bases and 4 bases, there was a span of 7 bases. The CDR3 sequence is 13 residues long. The CDR3 DNA follows: TGTGCCAGTAGTATGGCAGTTTACAATGAGCAGTTCTTC. Amino acids: CASSMAVYNEQFF. The full variable domain, in which reference TRBV19 and TRBJ2-1 provide the parts outside the CDR3, is DGGITQSPKYLFRKEGQNVTLSCEQNLNHDAMYWYRQDPGQGLRLIYYSQIVNDFQKGDIAEGYSVSREKKESFPLTVTSAQKNPTAFYLCASSMAVYNEQFFGPGTRLTVL.

Notes on this clone: The sample carries other DNA sequences with the same CDR3. J is TRBJ2-7 and V is TRBV7-9, with D possibly called TRBD1 or TRBD2 (6 bases each). The CDR3 length is 13 residues. V was clipped by 5 bases and J by 2 bases, with 10 bases between them. CDR1 is SEHNR and CDR2 is FQNEAQ in the germline V gene (reference sequence). CDR3 in DNA: TGTGCCAGCAGCCCCGGGGGCCCCTACGAGCAGTACTTC. Amino acids: CASSPGGPYEQYF.

V is TRBV7-8 and J is TRBJ2-1, with D unclear. Trimming pared 1 base from V and 10 bases from J, leaving 8 bases between. The CDR3 is made up of 12 amino acids. Looked up from germline, CDR1 is SGHVS and CDR2 is FQNEAQ. The CDR3 DNA is TGTGCCAGCAGCTTAGGCAATGACGAGCAGTTCTTC. Translating it yields CASSLGNDEQFF.

This chain joins TRBV2 and TRBJ2-3, with a tentative D call TRBD2 (5 bases). The CDR3 runs 17 residues. The germline V gene encodes CDR1 SNHLY and CDR2 FYNNEI. Trimming took 2 bases from V and 0 from J, leaving 15 bases between them. The CDR3 DNA is TGTGCCAGCAGTGAACAGGACTCCAACCTCAGCACAGATACGCAGTATTTT. Its translation: CASSEQDSNLSTDTQYF.

This chain links TRBV4-1 with TRBJ2-7; 9 nucleotides match TRBD2. Trimming at V came to 0 bases and at J to 2 bases, leaving 11 bases not matched to a gene. Germline CDR1 reads MGHRA; CDR2 reads YSYEKL. The CDR3 is made up of 18 amino acids. Here the CDR3 reads CASSQEGGLAGPTYEQYF. The CDR3 DNA reads TGCGCCAGCAGCCAAGAAGGTGGGCTAGCGGGACCAACCTACGAGCAGTACTTC.

This clone occurred a few times. Distinct nucleotide sequences in the sample also encode this CDR3. This rearrangement joins TRBV11-2 to TRBJ2-7, with no clear D. CDR1 SGHAT and CDR2 FQNNGV come from the germline V gene. The CDR3 consists of 16 residues. V was cut by 1 base and J by 3 bases, with 16 bases left in between. CDR3 in DNA: TGTGCCAGCAGCTTAGGGAGTGACGAATATTTCTACGAGCAGTACTTC. Its protein is CASSLGSDEYFYEQYF.

CDR3 residues: CASSLRTGENPNQPQHF. DNA of the CDR3: TGTGCCAGCAGCTTACGGACAGGGGAAAATCCTAATCAGCCCCAGCATTTT. V is TRBV5-6 and J is TRBJ1-5, with 9 bases that match TRBD1. This CDR3 spans 17 amino acids. V shed 2 bases, J shed 4 bases, and the junction held 10 bases outside the gene matches. CDR1 is SGHDT and CDR2 is YYEEEE in the germline V gene.

V gene TRBV4-2 combines with J gene TRBJ2-3; D unclear. In germline, CDR1 is LGHNA, CDR2 YNFKEQ. V lost 1 base, J lost 6 bases, and 17 bases lay in between. This CDR3 has 16 residues. CDR3 in DNA: TGTGCCAGCAGCCAAGTTTTTGGTGGCTCACAGGATACGCAGTATTTT. Translation: CASSQVFGGSQDTQYF.

V gene TRBV4-1 combines with J gene TRBJ2-7; the D gene is possibly TRBD2 (5 bases). The CDR3 runs to 13 residues. Per germline, CDR1 MGHRA and CDR2 YSYEKL. Trimming stripped 5 bases from V and 2 bases from J, with 10 bases between. As DNA, the CDR3 is TGCGCCAGCAGCTGGGGAGTTCCCTACGAGCAGTACTTC. Its protein product is CASSWGVPYEQYF.

The J gene is TRBJ2-1, the V gene TRBV7-3; 8 nucleotides align to TRBD2. Trimming at V came to 4 bases and at J to 6 bases, leaving 8 bases not matched to a gene. The CDR3 runs to 15 residues. The germline gives CDR1 SGHTA, CDR2 FQGTGA. CDR3 DNA: TGTGCCAGCAGCTCCGGGAGGGCCTTGGGCAATGAGCAGTTCTTC. This gives the protein CASSSGRALGNEQFF.

The rearrangement joins TRBV7-8 to TRBJ1-4; D uncertain. The CDR3 spans 16 residues. The V and J ends lost 1 base and 8 bases respectively, with 17 bases between them. From germline, CDR1 is SGHVS and CDR2 FQNEAQ. CDR3 sequence reads: CASSLVPSGLMEKLFF. The CDR3 region has the DNA TGTGCCAGCAGCTTAGTCCCGTCAGGATTAATGGAAAAACTGTTTTTT.

The chain combines TRBV7-3 with TRBJ2-7, with 8 nucleotides matching TRBD1. The CDR3 length is 15 residues. Germline V CDR1 and CDR2: SGHTA, FQGTGA. V trimming: 4 bases; J trimming: 3 bases; junction bases outside the gene matches: 8. CDR3 amino acids: CASSYDAGTGYEQYF. The DNA for the CDR3 is TGTGCCAGCAGCTACGATGCCGGGACAGGCTACGAGCAGTACTTC.

The chain couples TRBV7-3 to TRBJ2-3; 10 bases match TRBD2. CDR3 length: 17 residues. CDR1 SGHTA and CDR2 FQGTGA come from the germline V gene. V lost 5 bases to trimming and J lost 1 base; unmatched junction nucleotides: 9. CDR3 bases: TGTGCCAGCAGCGGGACTAGCGCCTTAAGGGGCACAGATACGCAGTATTTT. This translates into CASSGTSALRGTDTQYF.

This clone was observed a single time. The J gene is TRBJ2-5, the V gene TRBV28; TRBD2 matches at 8 bases. CDR1 is MDHEN and CDR2 is SYDVKM in the germline V gene. The V segment lost 2 bases and the J segment 4 bases; nucleotides outside the gene matches: 6. This CDR3 comprises 15 residues. CDR3 loop: CASSLREGLRETQYF. DNA for the CDR3: TGTGCCAGCAGTTTACGGGAGGGCCTAAGAGAGACCCAGTACTTC.

The genes are TRBV4-1 and TRBJ2-2; TRBD1 or TRBD2 may be the D gene (5 bases each). The CDR3 covers 14 residues. V was pared by 5 bases and J by 6 bases, with 13 bases between. Germline loops: CDR1 MGHRA, CDR2 YSYEKL. CDR3 sequence (DNA): TGCGCCAGCAGCGCGGCAGGGACGGCCGGGGAGCTGTTTTTT. Translating it yields CASSAAGTAGELFF.

The chain employs TRBV18 and TRBJ2-3; D perhaps matches TRBD2 (7 bases). Germline assignment: CDR1 KGHSH and CDR2 LQKENI. Trimming removed 0 bases at V and 3 bases at J, with 10 bases between. This CDR3 spans 15 amino acids. The CDR3 nucleotides read TGTGCCAGCTCACCACCGGGGAGGGGGACAGATACGCAGTATTTT. Its protein product is CASSPPGRGTDTQYF.

This clone occurred a few times. This chain uses TRBV2 with TRBJ2-7; TRBD2 aligns across 7 bases. The V and J ends lost 11 bases and 3 bases, in that order; junction bases with no gene match: 7. CDR1 SNHLY and CDR2 FYNNEI come from the germline V gene. This CDR3 is 12 amino acids long. In DNA form, the CDR3 reads TGTGCCGACGTTTCTAGCGGCTACGAGCAGTACTTC. Translation gives CADVSSGYEQYF.

The chain employs TRBV28 and TRBJ2-7, with D possibly being TRBD2 (6 bases). The ends were cut back, 5 bases at V and 10 bases at J, with 24 bases in the middle. Germline CDR1 is MDHEN and CDR2 is SYDVKM. The CDR3 covers 15 residues. The CDR3 sequence: CASSTFRDSDTTQYF. The CDR3 DNA sequence: TGTGCCAGCAGTACCTTCCGGGACTCCGATACAACACAGTACTTC.

CDR3 residues: CASSLSPGGFYEQYF. The CDR3 DNA reads as TGTGCCAGCAGCTTATCACCTGGGGGTTTCTACGAGCAGTACTTC. The chain combines TRBV7-9 with TRBJ2-7, with D possibly being TRBD1 or TRBD2 (5 bases each). Germline V gene sequence: CDR1 SEHNR, CDR2 FQNEAQ (reference sequence). The CDR3 covers 15 residues. Trimming pared 2 bases from V and 3 bases from J, leaving 14 bases between. The full variable domain, with the rest looked up from reference TRBV7-9 and TRBJ2-7, is DTGVSQNPRHKITKRGQNVTFRCDPISEHNRLYWYRQTLGQGPEFLTYFQNEAQLEKSRLLSDRFSAERPKGSFSTLEIQRTEQGDSAMYLCASSLSPGGFYEQYFGPGTRLTVT.

This chain uses TRBV21-1 with TRBJ2-1; TRBD2, the D gene given by the table, was not confirmed from the DNA. TRBV21-1 counts as a pseudogene. There are 14 residues in the CDR3. The CDR3 here is CASSSRPAEGEQFF. DNA of the CDR3: TGTGCCAGCAGCTCAAGGCCGGCGGAGGGGGAGCAGTTCTTC.